One T cell receptor beta chain is described in this entry. As yet, its antigen is unknown. The PCR used 60 Vbeta and 13 Jbeta primers. The method was immunoSEQ multiplex PCR; TCRdb's version includes in-frame clones alone and lacks a portion of them. The sample records 150,000 to 200,000 clones, 84% being singletons. These data are taken from a study of cytomegalovirus exposure and HLA in healthy donors. The study's findings and limits: Researchers catalogued about 150 TCR beta chains as cytomegalovirus-associated.

The TCR was taken from a man aged 18 to 30 in good health and CMV-seronegative. The sequenced sample consisted of PBMCs.

CDR3 sequence: CASSLGAENQPQHF. The CDR3 region has the DNA TGTGCCAGCAGCTTAGGGGCAGAGAATCAGCCCCAGCATTTT. The genes are TRBV7-9 and TRBJ1-5; D gene ambiguous. The CDR3 extends over 14 amino acids. Germline V gene lookup returns CDR1 SEHNR and CDR2 FQNEAQ (reference sequence). V dropped 1 base and J dropped 4 bases, with 8 bases sitting between them.